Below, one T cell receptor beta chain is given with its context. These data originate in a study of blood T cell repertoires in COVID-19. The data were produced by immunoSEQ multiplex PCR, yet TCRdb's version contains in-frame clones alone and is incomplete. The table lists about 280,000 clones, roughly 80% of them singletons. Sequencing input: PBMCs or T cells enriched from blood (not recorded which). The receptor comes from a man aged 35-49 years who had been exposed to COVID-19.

CDR3 region: CASSQDSRRAETQYF. The CDR3 region has the DNA TGTGCCAGCAGCCAAGATTCCAGGAGGGCAGAGACCCAGTACTTC. The V gene is TRBV4-2, the J gene TRBJ2-5, with TRBD2 as a possible D gene (6 bases). Looked up from germline, CDR1 is LGHNA and CDR2 is YNFKEQ. V lost 0 bases and J lost 4, with 12 bases in between. This CDR3 contains 15 residues.